One sample yielded the 9 T cell receptor beta chains listed below, sequenced in a study of read filtering for tumor transcriptome and immune sequencing. From about 400 ng of RNA, a library with molecular barcoded alpha/delta and beta/gamma adaptors was made. TCRdb processed the reads anew with MiXCR; each CDR3 protein has one entry. The sample has around 6,000 distinct CDR3 sequences; about 25% are singletons. Sequences were obtained from a population of CD138-negative cells sorted from bone marrow. These receptors originate from a donor at least 40 years old with multiple myeloma.

This clonotype was recorded at least ten times. This clone may be a read error of a much larger clone one base away. The V gene is TRBV7-9, the J gene TRBJ2-1; 13 bases match TRBD2. This CDR3 contains 18 residues. Germline CDR1 and CDR2: SEHNR and FQNEAQ (reference sequence). The CDR3 bases are TGTGCCAGCGGCTTACTTCGGACTAGCGGGGGCGAGAGCGGTGAGCAGTTCTTC. Translated: CASGLLRTSGGESGEQFF.

V and J are TRBV4-3 and TRBJ2-7, with TRBD1 matching 8 bases. This CDR3 comprises 17 residues. V shed 3 bases, J shed 2 bases, and the junction held 12 bases outside the gene matches. The germline V gene has CDR1 LGHNA and CDR2 YSLEER. This chain's CDR3 is CASSHLGAGGDAYEQYF. In nucleotides, the CDR3 is TGCGCCAGCAGCCACCTTGGGGCAGGGGGCGACGCCTACGAGCAGTACTTC.

This clonotype was found many times. The chain joins TRBV4-1 to TRBJ1-1; D is unclear. The germline CDR1 and CDR2 sequences are MGHRA and YSYEKL. V was pared by 1 base and J by 1 base, with 7 bases between. This CDR3 comprises 14 residues. The CDR3 bases are TGCGCCAGCAGCCAAGGGTTGAGGAACACTGAAGCTTTCTTT. Its translation: CASSQGLRNTEAFF.

This clonotype was recorded many times. The chain uses TRBV6-2 or TRBV6-3 and TRBJ2-1, with D hard to call. Trimming cost V 8 bases and J 0 bases, with 11 bases left between them. Germline loops: CDR1 MNHEY, CDR2 SVGEGT. The CDR3 runs to 14 residues. CDR3 sequence (DNA): TGTGCCAGCGCCTTATTGAGCTCCTACAATGAGCAGTTCTTC. Protein sequence: CASALLSSYNEQFF.

With respect to this clonotype: A far more abundant clone sits one base away, making this likely a read error. The J gene is TRBJ1-6, the V gene TRBV28; no clear D. The J call is doubtful: the DNA matches TRBJ1-1 better. The CDR3 sequence is 13 residues long. CDR1 and CDR2 from the germline V gene are MDHEN and SYDVKM. CDR3 bases: TGTGCCAGCAGACTTACCCCCAGCACTGAAGCTTTCTTT. This encodes CASRLTPSTEAFF.

This clonotype was seen repeatedly, ten times or more. J is TRBJ2-7 and V is TRBV6-1; D might be TRBD2 (6 bases). Per germline, CDR1 MNHNS and CDR2 SASEGT. V was pared by 7 bases and J by 5 bases, with 12 bases between. CDR3 length: 12 residues. CDR3 nucleotide sequence: TGTGCCAGCATTAGGACGGGGGACGAGCAGTACTTC. It specifies CASIRTGDEQYF.

This clonotype appeared many times. This chain joins TRBV9 and TRBJ2-3; tentative D call: TRBD2 (5 bases). V lost 2 bases, J lost 5 bases, and 12 bases lay in between. CDR1 SGDLS and CDR2 YYNGEE come from the germline V gene. The CDR3 runs 14 residues. The CDR3 reads CASSVAGGQDTQYF. CDR3 in DNA: TGTGCCAGCAGCGTGGCGGGTGGGCAAGATACGCAGTATTTT.

At least ten counts were recorded for this clonotype. This sequence joins TRBV6-5 and TRBJ2-1, with 10 positions matching TRBD2. This CDR3 has 15 residues. Trimming cost V 4 bases and J 2 bases; bases outside gene matches: 2. Germline V lookup: CDR1 MNHEY, CDR2 SVGAGI. CDR3 amino acids: CASSSTSGAYNEQFF. The CDR3, as DNA: TGTGCCAGCAGTTCTACTAGCGGGGCCTACAATGAGCAGTTCTTC.

There are many counts of this clonotype. V and J are TRBV7-8 and TRBJ2-3, with 9 bases fitting TRBD2. Unmatched junction bases numbered 8, after V lost 5 bases and J lost 2 bases. The CDR3 runs 16 residues. Germline-derived CDR1 and CDR2 are SGHVS and FQNEAQ. The CDR3 DNA sequence: TGTGCCAGCAGCGTGACTAGCGGTTTTTCCACAGATACGCAGTATTTT. Translating it yields CASSVTSGFSTDTQYF.